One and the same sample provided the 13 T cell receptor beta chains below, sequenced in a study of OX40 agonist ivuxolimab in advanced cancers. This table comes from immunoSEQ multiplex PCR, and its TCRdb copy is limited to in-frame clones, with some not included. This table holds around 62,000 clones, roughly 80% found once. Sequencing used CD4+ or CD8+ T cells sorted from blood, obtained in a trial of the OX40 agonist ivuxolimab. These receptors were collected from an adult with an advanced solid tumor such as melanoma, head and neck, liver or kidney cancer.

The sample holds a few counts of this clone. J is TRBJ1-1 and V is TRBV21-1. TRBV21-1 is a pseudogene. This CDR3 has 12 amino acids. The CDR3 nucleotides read TGTGCCAGCAGCAGAAGAGGGACTGAAGCTTTCTTT. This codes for CASSRRGTEAFF.

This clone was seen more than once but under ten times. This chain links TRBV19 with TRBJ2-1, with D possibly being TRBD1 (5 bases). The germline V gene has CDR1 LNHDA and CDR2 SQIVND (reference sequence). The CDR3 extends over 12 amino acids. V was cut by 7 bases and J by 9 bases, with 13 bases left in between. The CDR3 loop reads CASKARETEQFF. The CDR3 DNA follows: TGTGCCAGTAAGGCCAGGGAAACTGAGCAGTTCTTC.

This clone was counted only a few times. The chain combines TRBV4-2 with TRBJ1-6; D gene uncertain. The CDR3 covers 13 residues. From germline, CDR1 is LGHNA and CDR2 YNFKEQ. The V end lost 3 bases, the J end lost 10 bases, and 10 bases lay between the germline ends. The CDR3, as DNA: TGTGCCAGCAGCCAGACCCCAGACTCACCCCTCCACTTT. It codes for CASSQTPDSPLHF.

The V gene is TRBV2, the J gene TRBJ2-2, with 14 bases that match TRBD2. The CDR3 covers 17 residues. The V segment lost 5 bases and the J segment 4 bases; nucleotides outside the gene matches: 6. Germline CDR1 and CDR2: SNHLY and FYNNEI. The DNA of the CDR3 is TGTGCCAGCAGTTCCGGACTAGCGGGAGGCGTCACCGGGGAGCTGTTTTTT. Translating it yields CASSSGLAGGVTGELFF.

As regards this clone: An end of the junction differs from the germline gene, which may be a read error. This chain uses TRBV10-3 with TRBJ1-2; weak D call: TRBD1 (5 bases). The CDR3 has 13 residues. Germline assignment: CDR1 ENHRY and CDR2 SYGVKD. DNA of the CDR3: TGTGCCATTAGTGGGGACGGCCTCTATGGCTACACCTTC. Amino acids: CAISGDGLYGYTF.

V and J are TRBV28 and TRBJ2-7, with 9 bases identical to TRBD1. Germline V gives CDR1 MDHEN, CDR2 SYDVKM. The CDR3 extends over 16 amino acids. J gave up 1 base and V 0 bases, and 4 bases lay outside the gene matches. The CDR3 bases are TGTGCCAGCAGTTTATGCGTGACAGGGGGATCCTACGAGCAGTACGTC. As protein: CASSLCVTGGSYEQYV.

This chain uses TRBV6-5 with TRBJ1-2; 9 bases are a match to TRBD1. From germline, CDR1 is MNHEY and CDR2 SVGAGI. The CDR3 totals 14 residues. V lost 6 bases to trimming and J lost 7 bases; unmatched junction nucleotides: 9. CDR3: CASRAQGAAGGYTF. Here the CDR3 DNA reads TGTGCCAGCAGAGCACAGGGGGCGGCCGGTGGCTACACCTTC.

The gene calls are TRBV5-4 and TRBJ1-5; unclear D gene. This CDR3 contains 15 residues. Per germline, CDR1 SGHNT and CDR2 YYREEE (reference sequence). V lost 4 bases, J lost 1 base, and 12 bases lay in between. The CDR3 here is CASSQEQASNQPQHF. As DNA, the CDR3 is TGTGCCAGCAGCCAAGAGCAGGCAAGCAATCAGCCCCAGCATTTT.

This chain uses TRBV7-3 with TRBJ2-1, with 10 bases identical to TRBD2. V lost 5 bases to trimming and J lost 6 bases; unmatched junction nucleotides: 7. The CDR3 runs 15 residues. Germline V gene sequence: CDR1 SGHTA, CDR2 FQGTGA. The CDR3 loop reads CASSQLAGAPNEQFF. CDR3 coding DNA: TGTGCCAGCAGCCAGCTAGCGGGAGCCCCCAATGAGCAGTTCTTC.

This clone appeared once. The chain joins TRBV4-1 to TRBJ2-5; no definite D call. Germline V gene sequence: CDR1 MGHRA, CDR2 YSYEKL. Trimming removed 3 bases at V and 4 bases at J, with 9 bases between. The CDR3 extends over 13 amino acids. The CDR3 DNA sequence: TGCGCCAGCAGCCAGGGCCCCCGAGAGACCCAGTACTTC. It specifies CASSQGPRETQYF.

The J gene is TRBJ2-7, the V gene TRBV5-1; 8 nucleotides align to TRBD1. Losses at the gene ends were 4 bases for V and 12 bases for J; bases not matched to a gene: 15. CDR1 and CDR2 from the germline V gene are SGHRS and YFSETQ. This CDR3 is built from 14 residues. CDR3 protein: CASSGGIHRDRSYF. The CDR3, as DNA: TGCGCCAGCAGCGGGGGGATCCACAGGGACAGGTCGTACTTC.

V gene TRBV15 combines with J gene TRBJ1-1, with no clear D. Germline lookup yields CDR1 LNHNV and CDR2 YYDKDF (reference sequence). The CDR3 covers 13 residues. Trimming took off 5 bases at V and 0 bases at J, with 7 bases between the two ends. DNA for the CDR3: TGTGCCACCAGCCCACAGTTGAACACTGAAGCTTTCTTT. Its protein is CATSPQLNTEAFF.

The CDR3 here is CASSLSRGFYEQYF. The CDR3 nucleotides read TGTGCCAGCAGTTTATCTCGCGGTTTCTACGAGCAGTACTTC. The chain is built from TRBV28 and TRBJ2-7; no clear D gene. CDR1 MDHEN and CDR2 SYDVKM come from the germline V gene. V dropped 1 base and J dropped 3 bases, with 10 bases sitting between them. CDR3 size: 14 residues.